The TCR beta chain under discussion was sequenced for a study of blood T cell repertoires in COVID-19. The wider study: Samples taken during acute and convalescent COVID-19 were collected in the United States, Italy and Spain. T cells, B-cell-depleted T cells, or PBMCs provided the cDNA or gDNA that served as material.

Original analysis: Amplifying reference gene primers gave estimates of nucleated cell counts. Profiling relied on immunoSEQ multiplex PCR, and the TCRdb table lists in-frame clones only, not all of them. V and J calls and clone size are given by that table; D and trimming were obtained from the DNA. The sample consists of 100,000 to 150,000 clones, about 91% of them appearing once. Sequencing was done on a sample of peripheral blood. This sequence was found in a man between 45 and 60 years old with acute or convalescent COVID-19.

CDR3 sequence (DNA): TGCGCCAGCAGCTTGAACCAGCGGGGGGTTAATGAGCAGTTCTTC. Translating gives CASSLNQRGVNEQFF. The chain uses TRBV5-1 and TRBJ2-1; 9 bases agree with TRBD2. Losses at the gene ends were 1 base for V and 7 bases for J; bases not matched to a gene: 6. Per the germline V gene, CDR1 is SGHRS and CDR2 is YFSETQ. The CDR3 consists of 15 residues.